Listed below are T cell receptor beta chains from one sample, sequenced in a study of Graves' ophthalmopathy and Graves' hyperthyroidism. TCRdb re-called the multiplex PCR reads through MiXCR, storing one row per CDR3 protein. The sample records 350,000 to 450,000 distinct CDR3 sequences, 20% to 25% being singletons. The specimen sequenced was peripheral blood. The receptors were gathered from a woman aged 18-30 years with stable Graves' hyperthyroidism. The CDR3 runs from the conserved cysteine through the conserved F or W. The order of the fields is V gene, clone size, D gene, J gene, CDR3 DNA, CDR3 protein. D genes are given only for firm matches. Clone size appears in some rows only: once, few, many, or a class for an expanded clone.

>TRBV3-1|few|TRBD1|TRBJ2-2
TGTGCCAGCAGCCAAGAGGGGACAGGGAAAACCGGGGAGCTGTTTTTT
CASSQEGTGKTGELFF
>TRBV2|many|-|TRBJ1-6
TGTGCCAGCAGTGAGACTTTTCGTTGGGATTCACCCCTCCACTTT
CASSETFRWDSPLHF
>TRBV20-1|many|-|TRBJ1-1
TGCAGTGCTAGGGGGTTGGTCGGGGCTGAAGCTTTCTTT
CSARGLVGAEAFF
>TRBV11-2|-|TRBD1|TRBJ2-7
TGTGCCAGCAGCTTAGTATACAGGGGGGACGAGCAGTACTTC
CASSLVYRGDEQYF
>TRBV6-5|many|TRBD1|TRBJ1-1
TGTGCCAGCAGTTACCGGGACAGGGCAGGGACTGAAGCTTTCTTT
CASSYRDRAGTEAFF
>TRBV30|many|TRBD2|TRBJ2-2
TGTGCCTGGAGTGTACTAGCGGGAGGGGCCGGGGAGCTGTTTTTT
CAWSVLAGGAGELFF
>TRBV14|-|TRBD2|TRBJ2-1
TGTGCCAGCAGCCAACTAGGACTAGCGGGAGGCAATGAGCAGTTCTTC
CASSQLGLAGGNEQFF
>TRBV6-1|-|-|TRBJ1-2
TGTGCCAGCAGCAAGGGTCGGCAAATTGGCTACACCTTC
CASSKGRQIGYTF
>TRBV30|few|TRBD1|TRBJ1-1
TGTGCCTGCCACAGGGGTAGAACTGAAGCTTTCTTT
CACHRGRTEAFF
>TRBV29-1|many|-|TRBJ2-7
TGCAGCGTTGTACTCAGGGAGGTTACGCGGGAATACTTC
CSVVLREVTREYF
>TRBV9|many|TRBD2|TRBJ2-5
TGTGCCAGCAGCTCCCTTAGCGGGATGCAAGAGACCCAGTACTTC
CASSSLSGMQETQYF
>TRBV20-1|many|-|TRBJ2-4
TGCAGTGCTAATGGCGGGTCGGGCAAAAACATTAAGTACTTC
CSANGGSGKNIKYF
>TRBV28|many|TRBD1|TRBJ2-7
TGTGCCAGCAGTTTTCATTCGGCCAGGGGGCTCTACGAGCAGTACTTC
CASSFHSARGLYEQYF
>TRBV2|many|-|TRBJ1-1
TGTGCCAGCATTAGGCGAACTGAAGCTTTCTTT
CASIRRTEAFF
>TRBV2|many|TRBD1|TRBJ2-4
TGTGCCAGCAGTGAGATAGGGACAGGGACCAAAAACATTCAGTACTTC
CASSEIGTGTKNIQYF
>TRBV6-4|many|-|TRBJ1-1
TGTGCCAGCAGTCACCCAGGGTCTCGGGCGAACACTGAAGCTTTCTTT
CASSHPGSRANTEAFF
>TRBV20-1|many|-|TRBJ2-5
TGCAGTGCTAGAGTTTCCAGCCGAGAGACCCAGTACTTC
CSARVSSRETQYF
>TRBV6-1|many|TRBD1|TRBJ2-7
TGTGCCAGCAGCCCGGACAGGGGAGCAACCTACGAGCAGTACTTC
CASSPDRGATYEQYF
>TRBV19|many|-|TRBJ2-5
TGTGCCAGTAGTATAGGTCCAGGGCGAGAGACCCAGTACTTC
CASSIGPGRETQYF
>TRBV11-2|many|-|TRBJ2-2
TGTGCCAGCAGCCCGCGTCCCGGGGAGCTGTTTTTT
CASSPRPGELFF
>TRBV10-3|few|TRBD1|TRBJ2-5
TGTGCCATCAGTGGAGGACAGGGGGTGTTGGAGACCCAGTACTTC
CAISGGQGVLETQYF
>TRBV27|many|TRBD2|TRBJ2-2
TGTGCCAGCAGTCTGGGACTAAATGCCGGGGAGCTGTTTTTT
CASSLGLNAGELFF
>TRBV7-3|few|TRBD1|TRBJ1-1
TGTGCCAGCAGCCCCTTAGGGGGCGTACACACTGAAGCTTTCTTT
CASSPLGGVHTEAFF
>TRBV12-3/TRBV12-4|once|TRBD1|TRBJ1-1
TGTGCCAGCAGCCAGGGGGCCCCAGCTTTCTTT
CASSQGAPAFF
>TRBV28|-|-|TRBJ1-2
TGTGCCAGCAGTTTTGTGGCCAGGGATGGCTACACCTTC
CASSFVARDGYTF
>TRBV11-2|many|-|TRBJ2-5
TGTGCCAGCAGCTTACTCAGATCTGGCGAGACCCAGTACTTC
CASSLLRSGETQYF
>TRBV27|-|-|TRBJ2-5
TGTGCCAGCACTAACGCGGGGAAAGAGACCCAGTACTTC
CASTNAGKETQYF
>TRBV9|many|-|TRBJ2-2
TGTGCCAGCAGCGGCCATATTTGGGCACCCAGCGGGGAGCTGTTTTTT
CASSGHIWAPSGELFF
>TRBV2|many|TRBD1|TRBJ2-5
TGTGCCAGCAGTGGACGGGACAGGGATGGGGAGACCCAGTACTTC
CASSGRDRDGETQYF
>TRBV28|many|-|TRBJ1-2
TGTGCCAGCAGCACCTCGGTTGGGGTAGTGGCTAACTATGGCTACACCTTC
CASSTSVGVVANYGYTF
>TRBV6-5|many|-|TRBJ2-7
TGTGCCAGCAGTTACTCGATGTATACAGGTTCCACCTACGAGCAGTACTTC
CASSYSMYTGSTYEQYF
>TRBV13|many|-|TRBJ2-7
TGTGCCAGCAGTGGGGGGACGCTCGAGCAGTACTTC
CASSGGTLEQYF
>TRBV20-1|many|TRBD1|TRBJ1-2
TGCAGTGCTAGATCCGGGACAGGGGATGGCTACACCTTC
CSARSGTGDGYTF
>TRBV18|many|-|TRBJ2-5
TGTGCCAGCTCACCACCCTGGGGCGAGGGTCAAGAGACCCAGTACTTC
CASSPPWGEGQETQYF
>TRBV28|many|-|TRBJ1-5
TGTGCCAGCAGTTTATCCGCGGGGGGGTGGTATAGCAATCAGCCCCAGCATTTT
CASSLSAGGWYSNQPQHF
>TRBV29-1|many|-|TRBJ1-1
TGCGGCGTTGAAGTAAGGGTTGGCACTGAAGCTTTCTTT
CGVEVRVGTEAFF
>TRBV3-1|-|-|TRBJ1-2
TGTGCCAGCAGCCAAGAAGGAGGTGGCTACACCTTC
CASSQEGGGYTF
>TRBV25-1|many|TRBD2|TRBJ2-7
TGTGCCAGCAGTGAGTCGAGCGGGAGTGGTCCCTACGAGCAGTACTTC
CASSESSGSGPYEQYF